The rows below give T cell receptor beta chains drawn from one sample of a study of cytomegalovirus exposure and HLA in healthy donors. Measured with immunoSEQ multiplex PCR; TCRdb has only the in-frame clones, and not every one. The data show roughly 140,000 clones, with about 80% seen just once and roughly 4% held by the top ten. Sequenced sample: PBMCs. Receptors were obtained from a man aged 35-49 years in good health and CMV-seropositive. Both conserved end residues are part of each CDR3. The order of the fields is J gene, clone size, D gene, V gene, CDR3 DNA, CDR3 protein. The D gene is left open where the match is weak. The listing skips clone size in some rows; elsewhere it reads once, few, many or a size class.

J gene: TRBJ2-7; clone size: NA; D gene: TRBD1; V gene: TRBV10-1; CDR3 DNA: TGCGCCAGCAGACGACAGGGAACCAAGGACGAGCAGTACTTC; CDR3 protein: CASRRQGTKDEQYF
J gene: TRBJ1-2; clone size: NA; D gene: NA; V gene: TRBV14; CDR3 DNA: TGTGCCAGCAGCCAATCGGACTATGGCTACACCTTC; CDR3 protein: CASSQSDYGYTF
J gene: TRBJ2-1; clone size: NA; D gene: TRBD2; V gene: TRBV11-2; CDR3 DNA: TGTGCCAGCAGCTTGGGGGGGACCCTCACCTACAATGAGCAGTTCTTC; CDR3 protein: CASSLGGTLTYNEQFF
J gene: TRBJ2-4; clone size: NA; D gene: TRBD2; V gene: TRBV11-2; CDR3 DNA: TGTGCCAGCAGCCCGGGGACTATCAAAAACATTCAGTACTTC; CDR3 protein: CASSPGTIKNIQYF
J gene: TRBJ2-1; clone size: NA; D gene: TRBD2; V gene: TRBV14; CDR3 DNA: TGTGCCAGCAGCCAAGACCCCCCTTGGCTAGCGGGGATGTACAATGAGCAGTTCTTC; CDR3 protein: CASSQDPPWLAGMYNEQFF
J gene: TRBJ2-7; clone size: NA; D gene: TRBD2; V gene: TRBV5-1; CDR3 DNA: TGCGCCAGCAGCTTAGCGGGACGCTACTCCTACGAGCAGTACTTC; CDR3 protein: CASSLAGRYSYEQYF
J gene: TRBJ1-5; clone size: NA; D gene: NA; V gene: TRBV21-1; CDR3 DNA: TGTGCCAGCAGCAACAGGAGCAGGGAAGGAATCAATCAGCCCCAGCATTTT; CDR3 protein: CASSNRSREGINQPQHF
J gene: TRBJ2-3; clone size: NA; D gene: TRBD2; V gene: TRBV9; CDR3 DNA: TGTGCCAGCAGCGTTAGCGGGAGAGGTACAGATACGCAGTATTTT; CDR3 protein: CASSVSGRGTDTQYF
J gene: TRBJ1-1; clone size: NA; D gene: NA; V gene: TRBV29-1; CDR3 DNA: TGCAGCGTTGATTCAACTGAAGCTTTCTTT; CDR3 protein: CSVDSTEAFF
J gene: TRBJ2-7; clone size: NA; D gene: TRBD2; V gene: TRBV7-9; CDR3 DNA: TGTGCCAGCAGCGGACGAGGACTAGCGGATTCCTACGAGCAGTACTTC; CDR3 protein: CASSGRGLADSYEQYF
J gene: TRBJ1-4; clone size: few; D gene: NA; V gene: TRBV19; CDR3 DNA: TGTGCCAGTGACACAGGGACCGCAACTAATGAAAAACTGTTTTTT; CDR3 protein: CASDTGTATNEKLFF
J gene: TRBJ1-1; clone size: NA; D gene: TRBD1; V gene: TRBV15; CDR3 DNA: TGTGCCACCAGCAGAGATCAACAGGGGGCTTTCTTT; CDR3 protein: CATSRDQQGAFF
J gene: TRBJ1-1; clone size: NA; D gene: TRBD1; V gene: TRBV19; CDR3 DNA: TGTGCCAGTAGAGGGGGCGCGGAAGCTTTCTTT; CDR3 protein: CASRGGAEAFF
J gene: TRBJ1-2; clone size: few; D gene: NA; V gene: TRBV4-1; CDR3 DNA: TGCGCCAGCAGCCAAGAAACTAACGGCGGCTACACCTTC; CDR3 protein: CASSQETNGGYTF
J gene: TRBJ2-7; clone size: NA; D gene: NA; V gene: TRBV18; CDR3 DNA: TGTGCCAGCTCACCACCCCGGAGGGGGGGCCATTACGAGCAGTACTTC; CDR3 protein: CASSPPRRGGHYEQYF
J gene: TRBJ1-5; clone size: NA; D gene: NA; V gene: TRBV2; CDR3 DNA: TGTGCCAGCAGTAAGGGACACGATAGCAATCAGCCCCAGCATTTT; CDR3 protein: CASSKGHDSNQPQHF
J gene: TRBJ1-5; clone size: NA; D gene: NA; V gene: TRBV6-6; CDR3 DNA: TGTGCCAGCAGTTACAAGACCGGGCAGCCCCAGCATTTT; CDR3 protein: CASSYKTGQPQHF
J gene: TRBJ2-1; clone size: NA; D gene: NA; V gene: TRBV7-8; CDR3 DNA: TGTGCCAGCAGCTTAGCCGCGTTCGCCTACAATGAGCAGTTCTTC; CDR3 protein: CASSLAAFAYNEQFF
J gene: TRBJ1-1; clone size: NA; D gene: TRBD1; V gene: TRBV4-3; CDR3 DNA: TGCGCCAGCAGCCCAGGACAGGGCGCTGAAGCTTTCTTT; CDR3 protein: CASSPGQGAEAFF
J gene: TRBJ2-3; clone size: few; D gene: TRBD2; V gene: TRBV5-6; CDR3 DNA: TGTGCCAGCAGCTTGCTAAGCGGGATGGGAACACCAGATACGCAGTATTTT; CDR3 protein: CASSLLSGMGTPDTQYF
J gene: TRBJ1-4; clone size: many; D gene: NA; V gene: TRBV27; CDR3 DNA: TGTGCCAGCAGTCCCAGGGGTCCTCAGAGTAATGAAAAACTGTTTTTT; CDR3 protein: CASSPRGPQSNEKLFF
J gene: TRBJ2-6; clone size: few; D gene: NA; V gene: TRBV5-1; CDR3 DNA: TGCGCCAGCAGCTTGTACTCGTTCTCTGGGGCCAACGTCCTGACTTTC; CDR3 protein: CASSLYSFSGANVLTF
J gene: TRBJ2-7; clone size: NA; D gene: TRBD1; V gene: TRBV14; CDR3 DNA: TGTGCCAGCAGCCCGACAGGGACGCCCTACGAGCAGTACTTC; CDR3 protein: CASSPTGTPYEQYF
J gene: TRBJ2-2; clone size: NA; D gene: NA; V gene: TRBV27; CDR3 DNA: TGTGCCAGCAGTTTAGAAGGGGTGAACACCGGGGAGCTGTTTTTT; CDR3 protein: CASSLEGVNTGELFF
J gene: TRBJ2-7; clone size: NA; D gene: TRBD1; V gene: TRBV5-1; CDR3 DNA: TGCGCCAGCAGCTGGACAGGGAATAAGAACGAGCAGTACTTC; CDR3 protein: CASSWTGNKNEQYF
J gene: TRBJ1-1; clone size: NA; D gene: NA; V gene: TRBV19; CDR3 DNA: TGTGCCAGTAGTCCGCGGACAGCCCTGAACACTGAAGCTTTCTTT; CDR3 protein: CASSPRTALNTEAFF
J gene: TRBJ2-1; clone size: NA; D gene: TRBD1; V gene: TRBV5-6; CDR3 DNA: TGTGCCAGCAGCTTGGTGGGACAGGGCTACAATGAGCAGTTCTTC; CDR3 protein: CASSLVGQGYNEQFF
J gene: TRBJ1-1; clone size: NA; D gene: TRBD1; V gene: TRBV2; CDR3 DNA: TGTGCCAGCAAAGGGGCAGGGGGCGTACCTGAAGCTTTCTTT; CDR3 protein: CASKGAGGVPEAFF
J gene: TRBJ1-6; clone size: NA; D gene: NA; V gene: TRBV9; CDR3 DNA: TGTGCCAGCAGCGTCGCAGTGTATAATTCACCCCTCCACTTT; CDR3 protein: CASSVAVYNSPLHF
J gene: TRBJ2-1; clone size: NA; D gene: NA; V gene: TRBV5-4; CDR3 DNA: TGTGCCAGCAGCTTGGAACAGAGCTCCTACAATGAGCAGTTCTTC; CDR3 protein: CASSLEQSSYNEQFF
J gene: TRBJ2-1; clone size: NA; D gene: TRBD1; V gene: TRBV10-3; CDR3 DNA: TGTGCCATCAGCGGACAGGGGATCCGGAAAAAGGCCTACAATGAGCAGTTCTTC; CDR3 protein: CAISGQGIRKKAYNEQFF
J gene: TRBJ2-7; clone size: NA; D gene: TRBD1; V gene: TRBV29-1; CDR3 DNA: TGCAGCGTTGGGGACAGAACAACCTACGAGCAGTACTTC; CDR3 protein: CSVGDRTTYEQYF
J gene: TRBJ1-5; clone size: NA; D gene: NA; V gene: TRBV27; CDR3 DNA: TGTGCCAGCAGGCGGAGTTGGAATAGCAATCAGCCCCAGCATTTT; CDR3 protein: CASRRSWNSNQPQHF
J gene: TRBJ2-1; clone size: NA; D gene: NA; V gene: TRBV29-1; CDR3 DNA: TGCAGCGTTGATGCGGACTGGTCCTACAATGAGCAGTTCTTC; CDR3 protein: CSVDADWSYNEQFF
J gene: TRBJ2-1; clone size: NA; D gene: NA; V gene: TRBV5-1; CDR3 DNA: TGCGCCAGCAGCTTGGTTACGGTGAGCTCCTACAATGAGCAGTTCTTC; CDR3 protein: CASSLVTVSSYNEQFF
J gene: TRBJ1-1; clone size: NA; D gene: NA; V gene: TRBV11-2; CDR3 DNA: TGTGCCAGCAGGCCGACAGGAGGATGGGGTCCCACTGAAGCTTTCTTT; CDR3 protein: CASRPTGGWGPTEAFF
J gene: TRBJ2-7; clone size: NA; D gene: TRBD2; V gene: TRBV5-1; CDR3 DNA: TGCGCCAGCAGCCCCAAGCGGGAGGGCGAGCAGTACTTC; CDR3 protein: CASSPKREGEQYF
J gene: TRBJ2-1; clone size: few; D gene: TRBD2; V gene: TRBV19; CDR3 DNA: TGTGCCAGTAGTCCCCAACTAGCGGGAGCGGTCTACAATGAGCAGTTCTTC; CDR3 protein: CASSPQLAGAVYNEQFF
J gene: TRBJ1-2; clone size: NA; D gene: TRBD1; V gene: TRBV14; CDR3 DNA: TGTGCCAGCAGCCACGTTACAGGGGCTCATGGTGGCTACACCTTC; CDR3 protein: CASSHVTGAHGGYTF
J gene: TRBJ2-5; clone size: NA; D gene: TRBD2; V gene: TRBV29-1; CDR3 DNA: TGCAGCGGCGGGGGGGGCCTCGAGACCCAGTACTTC; CDR3 protein: CSGGGGLETQYF
J gene: TRBJ2-7; clone size: once; D gene: TRBD2; V gene: TRBV11-2; CDR3 DNA: TGTGCCAGCCTCGGCGGGAGGGCCTACGAGCAGTACTTC; CDR3 protein: CASLGGRAYEQYF
J gene: TRBJ2-1; clone size: NA; D gene: NA; V gene: TRBV7-8; CDR3 DNA: TGTGCCAGCAGCTTAATCAGTGGAGACAATGAGCAGTTCTTC; CDR3 protein: CASSLISGDNEQFF
J gene: TRBJ2-1; clone size: once; D gene: TRBD2; V gene: TRBV19; CDR3 DNA: TGTGCCAGTAGTCCCGGGAGAAGCGGGAGAACCTACAATGAGCAGTTCTTC; CDR3 protein: CASSPGRSGRTYNEQFF
J gene: TRBJ2-2; clone size: NA; D gene: TRBD1; V gene: TRBV7-7; CDR3 DNA: TGTGCCAGCAGCTCGGGACAGGGAAACACCGGGGAGCTGTTTTTT; CDR3 protein: CASSSGQGNTGELFF
J gene: TRBJ2-5; clone size: once; D gene: NA; V gene: TRBV7-9; CDR3 DNA: TGTGCCAGCAGCTTAGGGCCCGACACTCAAGAGACCCAGTACTTC; CDR3 protein: CASSLGPDTQETQYF
J gene: TRBJ1-5; clone size: NA; D gene: NA; V gene: TRBV7-2; CDR3 DNA: TGTGCCAGCAGCCCGACATCTTTTAGCAATCAGCCCCAGCATTTT; CDR3 protein: CASSPTSFSNQPQHF
J gene: TRBJ2-7; clone size: NA; D gene: TRBD2; V gene: TRBV7-2; CDR3 DNA: TGTGCCAGCAGCCCGGCTAGCGGGGGGTCCGAGCAGTACTTC; CDR3 protein: CASSPASGGSEQYF
J gene: TRBJ2-1; clone size: NA; D gene: TRBD2; V gene: TRBV4-3; CDR3 DNA: TGCGCCAGCAGCCAAGGACTAGCGAGCAATGAGCAGTTCTTC; CDR3 protein: CASSQGLASNEQFF
J gene: TRBJ2-7; clone size: few; D gene: NA; V gene: TRBV6-6; CDR3 DNA: TGTGCCAGCACGGAGGGGTTCACCGAGCAGTACTTC; CDR3 protein: CASTEGFTEQYF
J gene: TRBJ2-2; clone size: NA; D gene: NA; V gene: TRBV5-1; CDR3 DNA: TGCGCCAGCAGCTTGGCAGGGACCGGGGAGCTGTTTTTT; CDR3 protein: CASSLAGTGELFF
J gene: TRBJ1-1; clone size: NA; D gene: TRBD1; V gene: TRBV5-1; CDR3 DNA: TGCGCCAGCAGCGGACAGGGGTCGATGAACACTGAAGCTTTCTTT; CDR3 protein: CASSGQGSMNTEAFF
J gene: TRBJ1-3; clone size: NA; D gene: TRBD1; V gene: TRBV11-2; CDR3 DNA: TGTGCCAGCAGCTACCAAGGACAGGGAAGATATTTT; CDR3 protein: CASSYQGQGRYF
J gene: TRBJ2-3; clone size: NA; D gene: NA; V gene: TRBV5-8; CDR3 DNA: TGTGCCAGCAGCTGGGAGGAGGGCGCATATACGCAGTATTTT; CDR3 protein: CASSWEEGAYTQYF
J gene: TRBJ1-5; clone size: NA; D gene: NA; V gene: TRBV5-6; CDR3 DNA: TGTGCCAGCAGCTTGGGGGGAGATGCTAGCAATCAGCCCCAGCATTTT; CDR3 protein: CASSLGGDASNQPQHF
J gene: TRBJ2-7; clone size: NA; D gene: NA; V gene: TRBV19; CDR3 DNA: TGTGCCAGTAGTCGAGGTGGGGCAGGACCACTCCTACGACTAGGGCAGTACTTC; CDR3 protein: CASSRGGAGPLLRLGQYF